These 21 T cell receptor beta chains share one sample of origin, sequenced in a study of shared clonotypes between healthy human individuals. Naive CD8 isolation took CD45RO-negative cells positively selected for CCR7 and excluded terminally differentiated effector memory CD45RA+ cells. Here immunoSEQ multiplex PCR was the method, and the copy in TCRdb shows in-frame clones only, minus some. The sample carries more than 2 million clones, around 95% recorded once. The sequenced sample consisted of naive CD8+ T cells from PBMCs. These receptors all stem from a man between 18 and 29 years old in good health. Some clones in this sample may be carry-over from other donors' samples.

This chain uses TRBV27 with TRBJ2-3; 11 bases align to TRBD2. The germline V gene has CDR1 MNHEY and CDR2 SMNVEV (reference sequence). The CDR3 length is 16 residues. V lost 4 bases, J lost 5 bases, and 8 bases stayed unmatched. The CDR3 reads CASSSGLAGWEDTQYF. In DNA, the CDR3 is TGTGCCAGCAGTTCTGGACTAGCGGGTTGGGAAGATACGCAGTATTTT.

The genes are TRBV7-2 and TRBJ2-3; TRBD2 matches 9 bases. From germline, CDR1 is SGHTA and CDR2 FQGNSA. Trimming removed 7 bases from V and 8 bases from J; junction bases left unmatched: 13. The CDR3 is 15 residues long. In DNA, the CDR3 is TGTGCCAGCACGGACCTCTTCCTAGCGGGAAGTACGCAGTATTTT. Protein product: CASTDLFLAGSTQYF.

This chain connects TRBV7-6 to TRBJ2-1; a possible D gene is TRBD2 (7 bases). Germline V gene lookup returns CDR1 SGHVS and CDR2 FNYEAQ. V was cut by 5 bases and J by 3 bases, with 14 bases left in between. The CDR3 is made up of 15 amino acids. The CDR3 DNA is TGTGCCAGCAGCGCGGGGGCAGGAAGCTACAATGAGCAGTTCTTC. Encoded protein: CASSAGAGSYNEQFF. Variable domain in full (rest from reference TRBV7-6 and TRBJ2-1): GAGVSQSPRYKVTKRGQDVALRCDPISGHVSLYWYRQALGQGPEFLTYFNYEAQQDKSGLPNDRFSAERPEGSISTLTIQRTEQRDSAMYRCASSAGAGSYNEQFFGPGTRLTVL.

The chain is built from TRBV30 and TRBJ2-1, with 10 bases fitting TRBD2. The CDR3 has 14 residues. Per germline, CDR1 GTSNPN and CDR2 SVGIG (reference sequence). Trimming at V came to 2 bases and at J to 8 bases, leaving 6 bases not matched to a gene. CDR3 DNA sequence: TGTGCCTGGAGTTATTTAGCGGGAGGCGATGAGCAGTTCTTC. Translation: CAWSYLAGGDEQFF.

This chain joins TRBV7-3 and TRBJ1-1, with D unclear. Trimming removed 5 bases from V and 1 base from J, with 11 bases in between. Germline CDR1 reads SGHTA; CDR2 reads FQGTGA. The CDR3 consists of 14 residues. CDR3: CASSQRHQNTEAFF. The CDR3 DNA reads TGTGCCAGCAGCCAAAGACATCAGAACACTGAAGCTTTCTTT.

CDR3 in amino acids: CASSEPGLNTGELFF. CDR3 in DNA: TGTGCCAGCAGCGAACCGGGACTAAACACCGGGGAGCTGTTTTTT. The chain links TRBV9 to TRBJ2-2; 7 bases map to TRBD2. Germline V gives CDR1 SGDLS, CDR2 YYNGEE. J was trimmed by 2 bases and V by 3 bases; bases with no gene match: 4. This CDR3 contains 15 residues.

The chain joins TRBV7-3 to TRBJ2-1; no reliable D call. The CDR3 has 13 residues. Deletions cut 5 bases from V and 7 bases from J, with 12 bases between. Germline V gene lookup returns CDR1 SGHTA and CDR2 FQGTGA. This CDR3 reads CASSPGSSNEQFF. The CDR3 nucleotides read TGTGCCAGCAGCCCCGGATCCAGTAATGAGCAGTTCTTC.

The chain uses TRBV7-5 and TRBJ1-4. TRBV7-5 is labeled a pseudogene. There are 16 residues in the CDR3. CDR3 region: CVRSSSRTANLEKLFF. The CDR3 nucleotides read TGTGTCAGAAGCTCGAGCCGGACGGCGAATCTCGAAAAACTGTTTTTT.

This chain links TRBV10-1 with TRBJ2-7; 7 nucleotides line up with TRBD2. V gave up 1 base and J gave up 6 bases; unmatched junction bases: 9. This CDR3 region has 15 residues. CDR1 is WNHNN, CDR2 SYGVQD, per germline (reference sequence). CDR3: CASSEYFGRPLEQYF. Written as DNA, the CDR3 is TGCGCCAGCAGTGAGTATTTCGGGAGGCCCCTCGAGCAGTACTTC.

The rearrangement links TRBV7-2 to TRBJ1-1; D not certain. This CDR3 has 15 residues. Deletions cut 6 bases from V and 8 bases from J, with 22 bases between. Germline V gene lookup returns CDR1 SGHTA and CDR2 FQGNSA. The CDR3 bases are TGTGCCAGCAGAAGAGACCGGACCCTCGGTGTGGAAGCTTTCTTT. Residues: CASRRDRTLGVEAFF.

Here the CDR3 DNA reads TGCAGCGTCCCACAGGGCGGGGAGCTGTTTTTT. This translates into CSVPQGGELFF. V is TRBV29-1 and J is TRBJ2-2, with D maybe TRBD1 (6 bases). CDR1 is SQVTM and CDR2 is ANQGSEA in the germline V gene. This CDR3 spans 11 amino acids. Trimming left V 6 bases short and J 7 bases short, with 9 bases between.

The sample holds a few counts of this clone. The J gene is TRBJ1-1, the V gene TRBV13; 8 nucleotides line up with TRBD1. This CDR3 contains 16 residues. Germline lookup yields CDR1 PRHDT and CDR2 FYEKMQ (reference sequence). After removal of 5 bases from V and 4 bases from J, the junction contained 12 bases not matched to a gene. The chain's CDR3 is CASSPWTGHGSTEAFF. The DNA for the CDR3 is TGTGCCAGCAGCCCGTGGACAGGGCACGGTAGCACTGAAGCTTTCTTT.

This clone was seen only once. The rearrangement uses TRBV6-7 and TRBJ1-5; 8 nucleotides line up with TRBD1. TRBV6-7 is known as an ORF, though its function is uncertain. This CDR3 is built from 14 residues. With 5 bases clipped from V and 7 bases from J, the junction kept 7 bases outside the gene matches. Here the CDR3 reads CASSPRQGPQPQHF. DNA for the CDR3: TGTGCCAGCAGTCCACGACAGGGGCCCCAGCCCCAGCATTTT.

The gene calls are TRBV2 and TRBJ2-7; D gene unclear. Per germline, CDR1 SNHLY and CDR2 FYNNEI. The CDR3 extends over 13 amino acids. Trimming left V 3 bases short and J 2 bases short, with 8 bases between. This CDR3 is CASSDARTYEQYF. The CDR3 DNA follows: TGTGCCAGCAGTGACGCCAGGACCTACGAGCAGTACTTC.

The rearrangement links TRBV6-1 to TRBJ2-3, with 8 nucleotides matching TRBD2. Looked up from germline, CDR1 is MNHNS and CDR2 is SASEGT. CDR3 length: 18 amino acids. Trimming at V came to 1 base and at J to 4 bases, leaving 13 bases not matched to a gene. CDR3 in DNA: TGTGCCAGCAGTGAAGGGACCACTCCGGGACTAGGATCAGATACGCAGTATTTT. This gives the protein CASSEGTTPGLGSDTQYF.

CDR3 region: CASQDRVKNIQYF. CDR3 bases: TGTGCCAGCCAGGACAGGGTGAAAAACATTCAGTACTTC. The chain has TRBV19 and TRBJ2-4; TRBD1 agrees at 8 bases. Germline V gene sequence: CDR1 LNHDA, CDR2 SQIVND (reference sequence). The CDR3 spans 13 residues. Germline trimming cut 9 bases from V and 4 bases from J; bases unmatched to any gene: 5.

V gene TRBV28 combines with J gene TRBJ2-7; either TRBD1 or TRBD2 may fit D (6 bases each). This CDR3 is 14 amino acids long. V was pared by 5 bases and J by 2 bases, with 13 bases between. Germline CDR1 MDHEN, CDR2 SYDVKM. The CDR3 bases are TGTGCCAGCAGTCCACAGGGACTGCCCTACGAGCAGTACTTC. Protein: CASSPQGLPYEQYF. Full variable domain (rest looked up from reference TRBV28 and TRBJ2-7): DVKVTQSSRYLVKRTGEKVFLECVQDMDHENMFWYRQDPGLGLRLIYFSYDVKMKEKGDIPEGYSVSREKKERFSLILESASTNQTSMYLCASSPQGLPYEQYFGPGTRLTVT.

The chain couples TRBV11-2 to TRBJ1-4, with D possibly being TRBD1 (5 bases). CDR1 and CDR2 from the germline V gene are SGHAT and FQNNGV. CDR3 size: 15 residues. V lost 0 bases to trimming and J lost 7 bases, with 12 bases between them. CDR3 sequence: CASSLERGGSEKLFF. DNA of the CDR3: TGTGCCAGCAGCTTAGAGAGGGGAGGGAGTGAAAAACTGTTTTTT.

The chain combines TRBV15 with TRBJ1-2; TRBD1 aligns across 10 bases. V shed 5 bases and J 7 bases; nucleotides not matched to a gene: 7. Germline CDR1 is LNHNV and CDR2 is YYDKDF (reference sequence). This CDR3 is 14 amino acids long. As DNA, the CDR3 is TGTGCCACCAGCTCGGACAGGGGGACGGTTGGCTACACCTTC. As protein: CATSSDRGTVGYTF.

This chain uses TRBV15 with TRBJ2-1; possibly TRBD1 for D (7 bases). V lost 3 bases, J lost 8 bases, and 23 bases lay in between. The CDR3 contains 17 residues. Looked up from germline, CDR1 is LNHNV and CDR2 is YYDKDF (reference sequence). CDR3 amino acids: CATSSTLRGVRADEQFF. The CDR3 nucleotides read TGTGCCACCAGCAGCACCCTCAGGGGGGTCCGAGCGGATGAGCAGTTCTTC.

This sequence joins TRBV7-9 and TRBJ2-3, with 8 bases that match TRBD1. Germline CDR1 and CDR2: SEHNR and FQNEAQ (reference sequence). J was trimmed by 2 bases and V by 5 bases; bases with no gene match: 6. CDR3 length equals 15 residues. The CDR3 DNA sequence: TGTGCCAGCAGCGCAGGGGGCAGTTACACAGATACGCAGTATTTT. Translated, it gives CASSAGGSYTDTQYF.